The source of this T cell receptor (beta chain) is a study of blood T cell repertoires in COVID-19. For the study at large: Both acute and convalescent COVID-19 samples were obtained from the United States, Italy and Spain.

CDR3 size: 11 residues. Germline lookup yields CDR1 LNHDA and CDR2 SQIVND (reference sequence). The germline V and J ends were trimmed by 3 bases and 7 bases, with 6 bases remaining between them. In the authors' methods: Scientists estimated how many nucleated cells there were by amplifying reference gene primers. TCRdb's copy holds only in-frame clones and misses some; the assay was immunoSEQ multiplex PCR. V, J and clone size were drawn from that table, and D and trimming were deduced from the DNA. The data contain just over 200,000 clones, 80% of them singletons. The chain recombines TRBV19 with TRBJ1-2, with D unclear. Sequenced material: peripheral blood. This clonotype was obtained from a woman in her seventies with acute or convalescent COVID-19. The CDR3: CASSMGVGYTF. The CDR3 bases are TGTGCCAGTAGTATGGGAGTTGGCTACACCTTC.